A single sample is the source of the 2 T cell receptor beta chains below, sequenced in a study of blood T cell repertoires in COVID-19. Sequencing was performed with immunoSEQ multiplex PCR; in TCRdb, only in-frame clones are kept and a portion is missing. This repertoire shows tens of thousands of clones, 60% to 75% found once; its top ten account for around 6%. The sequencing sample was made of peripheral blood. The receptors originated from a man in his fifties with active or convalescent COVID-19.

The gene calls are TRBV9 and TRBJ2-3; the D gene is possibly TRBD2 (5 bases). Germline V gene lookup returns CDR1 SGDLS and CDR2 YYNGEE. V lost 4 bases and J 4 bases, leaving 16 bases between the germline ends. This CDR3 has 15 amino acids. CDR3 region: CASSTGLRAPDTQYF. The CDR3 DNA sequence: TGTGCCAGCAGCACCGGACTCCGGGCGCCAGATACGCAGTATTTT.

The chain combines TRBV5-1 with TRBJ2-7; 7 bases line up with TRBD1. This CDR3 is built from 15 residues. Germline V gene lookup returns CDR1 SGHRS and CDR2 YFSETQ. J was trimmed by 1 base and V by 1 base; bases with no gene match: 5. CDR3 in DNA: TGCGCCAGCAGCTTGATGGGGACAGAATCCTACGAGCAGTACTTC. It encodes CASSLMGTESYEQYF.